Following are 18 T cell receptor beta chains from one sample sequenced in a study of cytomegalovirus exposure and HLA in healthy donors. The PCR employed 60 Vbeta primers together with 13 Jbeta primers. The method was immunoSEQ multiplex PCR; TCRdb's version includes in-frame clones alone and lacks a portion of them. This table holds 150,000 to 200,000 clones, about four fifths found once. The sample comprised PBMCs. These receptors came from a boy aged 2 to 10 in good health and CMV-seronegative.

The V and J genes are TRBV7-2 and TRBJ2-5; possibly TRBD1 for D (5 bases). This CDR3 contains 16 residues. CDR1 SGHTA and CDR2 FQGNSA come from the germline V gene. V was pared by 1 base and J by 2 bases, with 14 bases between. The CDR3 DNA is TGTGCCAGCAGCTTAGAAGGGGCTAGGATACAAGAGACCCAGTACTTC. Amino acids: CASSLEGARIQETQYF.

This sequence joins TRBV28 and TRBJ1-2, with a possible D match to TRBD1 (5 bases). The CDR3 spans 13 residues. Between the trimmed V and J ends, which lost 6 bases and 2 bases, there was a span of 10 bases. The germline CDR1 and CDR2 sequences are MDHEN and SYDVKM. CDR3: CASRPRGNYGYTF. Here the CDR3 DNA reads TGTGCCAGCAGACCCCGGGGGAACTATGGCTACACCTTC.

The CDR3 bases are TGTGCCAGTAGTTACAGGGAATTGAACACTGAAGCTTTCTTT. It codes for CASSYRELNTEAFF. The chain links TRBV19 to TRBJ1-1; maybe TRBD1 (6 bases). The ends were cut back, 5 bases at V and 0 bases at J, with 10 bases in the middle. Germline V CDR1 and CDR2: LNHDA, SQIVND (reference sequence). The CDR3 sequence is 14 residues long. Drawing the rest from reference TRBV19 and TRBJ1-1, the complete variable domain is DGGITQSPKYLFRKEGQNVTLSCEQNLNHDAMYWYRQDPGQGLRLIYYSQIVNDFQKGDIAEGYSVSREKKESFPLTVTSAQKNPTAFYLCASSYRELNTEAFFGQGTRLTVV.

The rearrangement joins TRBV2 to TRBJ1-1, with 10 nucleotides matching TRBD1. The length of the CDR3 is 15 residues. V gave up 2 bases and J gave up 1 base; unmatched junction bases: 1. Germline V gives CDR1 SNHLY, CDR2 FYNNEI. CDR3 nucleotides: TGTGCCAGCAGTGAAAGACAGGGGGCGAACACTGAAGCTTTCTTT. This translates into CASSERQGANTEAFF.

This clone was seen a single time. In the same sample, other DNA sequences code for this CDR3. For the CDR3, the DNA is TGTGCCAGCAGCCCGAGGACAGGGGATGGCTACACCTTC. Residues: CASSPRTGDGYTF. The chain combines TRBV7-2 with TRBJ1-2; 9 bases match TRBD1. This CDR3 comprises 13 residues. CDR1 is SGHTA, CDR2 FQGNSA, per germline. The J segment lost 6 bases and the V segment lost 5 bases, leaving 4 bases of the junction unmatched.

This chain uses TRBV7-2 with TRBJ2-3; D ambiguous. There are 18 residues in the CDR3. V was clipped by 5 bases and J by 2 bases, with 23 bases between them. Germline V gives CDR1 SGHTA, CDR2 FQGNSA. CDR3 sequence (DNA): TGTGCCAGCAGCGTTTGGGCTTCCAGCACCCCACCCACAGATACGCAGTATTTT. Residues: CASSVWASSTPPTDTQYF.

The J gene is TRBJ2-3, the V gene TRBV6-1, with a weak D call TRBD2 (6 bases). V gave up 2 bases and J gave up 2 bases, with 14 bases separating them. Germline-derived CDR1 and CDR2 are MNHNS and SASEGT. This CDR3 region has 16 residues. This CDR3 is CASSEHGGALTDTQYF. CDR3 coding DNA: TGTGCCAGCAGTGAACACGGCGGGGCGCTCACAGATACGCAGTATTTT.

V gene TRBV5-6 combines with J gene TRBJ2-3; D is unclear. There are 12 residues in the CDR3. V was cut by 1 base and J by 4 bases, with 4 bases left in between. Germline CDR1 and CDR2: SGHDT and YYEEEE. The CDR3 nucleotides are TGTGCCAGCAGCTTGCGGGCAGATACGCAGTATTTT. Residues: CASSLRADTQYF.

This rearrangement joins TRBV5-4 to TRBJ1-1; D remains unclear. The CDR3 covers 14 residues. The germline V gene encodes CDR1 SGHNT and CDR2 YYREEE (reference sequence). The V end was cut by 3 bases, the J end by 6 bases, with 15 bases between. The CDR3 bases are TGTGCCAGCAGCTCCGCGGGAAACCGGGCTGAAGCTTTCTTT. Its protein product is CASSSAGNRAEAFF.

Here the CDR3 reads CASSSPGQGVVYGYTF. The CDR3 DNA reads as TGTGCCAGCAGCTCCCCGGGACAGGGTGTAGTCTATGGCTACACCTTC. The chain couples TRBV7-2 to TRBJ1-2, with 9 nucleotides matching TRBD1. The CDR3 covers 16 residues. The germline V gene has CDR1 SGHTA and CDR2 FQGNSA. Trimming took 4 bases from V and 4 from J; bases not matched to a gene: 10.

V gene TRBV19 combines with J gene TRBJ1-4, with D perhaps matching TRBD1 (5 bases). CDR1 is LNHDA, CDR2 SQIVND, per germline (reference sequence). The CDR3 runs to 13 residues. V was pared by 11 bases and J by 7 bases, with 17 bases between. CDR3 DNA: TGTGCCTCGACTGGGGTCGGGGGTGAAAAACTGTTTTTT. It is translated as CASTGVGGEKLFF.

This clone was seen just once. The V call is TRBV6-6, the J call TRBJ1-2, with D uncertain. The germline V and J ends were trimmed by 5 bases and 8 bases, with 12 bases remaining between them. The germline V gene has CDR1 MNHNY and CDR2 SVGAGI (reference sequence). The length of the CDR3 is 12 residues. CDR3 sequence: CASSPRGSGYTF. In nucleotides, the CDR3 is TGTGCCAGCAGTCCCCGGGGATCCGGCTACACCTTC.

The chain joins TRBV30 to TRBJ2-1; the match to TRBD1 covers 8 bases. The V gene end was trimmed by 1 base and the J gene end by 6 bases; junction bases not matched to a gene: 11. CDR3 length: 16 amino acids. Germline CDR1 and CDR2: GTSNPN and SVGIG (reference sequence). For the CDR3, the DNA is TGTGCCTGGAGTGGTTGGGGACAGGAGACTCGCAATGAGCAGTTCTTC. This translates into CAWSGWGQETRNEQFF.

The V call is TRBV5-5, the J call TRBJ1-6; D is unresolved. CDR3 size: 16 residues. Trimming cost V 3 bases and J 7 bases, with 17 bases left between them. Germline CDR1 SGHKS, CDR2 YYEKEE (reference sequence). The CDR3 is CASSSVAAGGNSPLHF. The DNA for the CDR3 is TGTGCCAGCAGCTCGGTTGCGGCCGGAGGAAATTCACCCCTCCACTTT.

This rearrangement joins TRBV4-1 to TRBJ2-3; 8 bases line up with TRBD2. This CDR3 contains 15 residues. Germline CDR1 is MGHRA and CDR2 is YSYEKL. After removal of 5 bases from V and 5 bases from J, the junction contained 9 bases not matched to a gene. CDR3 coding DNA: TGCGCCAGCAGCGTTAGCGGGGCGTCGGGAGATACGCAGTATTTT. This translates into CASSVSGASGDTQYF.

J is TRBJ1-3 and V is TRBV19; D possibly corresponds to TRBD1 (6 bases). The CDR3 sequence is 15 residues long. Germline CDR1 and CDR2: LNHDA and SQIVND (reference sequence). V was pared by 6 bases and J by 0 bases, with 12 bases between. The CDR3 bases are TGTGCCAGTAGGGGGACAAGGATCTCTGGAAACACCATATATTTT. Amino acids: CASRGTRISGNTIYF.

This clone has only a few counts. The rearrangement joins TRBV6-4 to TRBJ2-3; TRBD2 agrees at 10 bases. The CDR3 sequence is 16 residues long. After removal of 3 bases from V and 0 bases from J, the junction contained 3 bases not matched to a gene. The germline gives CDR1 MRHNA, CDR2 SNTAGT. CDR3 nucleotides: TGTGCCAGCAGTGATTCAGCGGGGGGGAGCACAGATACGCAGTATTTT. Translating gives CASSDSAGGSTDTQYF.

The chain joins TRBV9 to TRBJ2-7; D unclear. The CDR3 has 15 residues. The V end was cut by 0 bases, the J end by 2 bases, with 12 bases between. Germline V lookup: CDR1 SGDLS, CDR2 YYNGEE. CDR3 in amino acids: CASSVAPSNTYEQYF. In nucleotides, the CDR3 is TGTGCCAGCAGCGTAGCCCCTTCTAATACCTACGAGCAGTACTTC.